This T cell receptor (beta chain) was obtained from a study of cytomegalovirus exposure and HLA in healthy donors. Study-level information: Genetic ancestry analysis placed around four fifths of the approximately 390 donors that were genotyped in the Caucasian-associated cluster.

CDR3 length equals 14 residues. The germline V gene encodes CDR1 MNHEY and CDR2 SVGAGI. Note on this clone: Its antigen remains unknown.

Study conclusions and caveats: In an earlier analysis, most TCR beta V segments were productive about 87% or about 30% of the time. Reports indicated that the classifier achieved high specificity and sensitivity in diagnosing cytomegalovirus status. V- and J-gene trimming in TCR beta was tied to a missense DCLRE1C variant by an analysis performed later.

PCR primers comprised 60 Vbeta and 13 Jbeta primers. The assay was immunoSEQ multiplex PCR, and TCRdb's table has in-frame clones only and misses some. The sample has about 160,000 clones, around 80% seen once. The rearrangement links TRBV6-5 to TRBJ2-5; TRBD2 might be the D (5 bases). TRBJ2-7 matches the DNA end more closely, so the J call is doubtful. The receptor's source is a woman between 40 and 50 years old in good health and CMV-seropositive. Sequencing input: PBMCs. Here the CDR3 DNA reads TGTGCCAGCAGTCCGATCGAGGGTAGGCGCGAGCAGTACTTC. Its translation is CASSPIEGRREQYF.